Listed here are 18 T cell receptor beta chains from one sample, sequenced in a study of T cells after yellow fever vaccination. Using its own MiXCR run on the 5' RACE reads, TCRdb lists one record per CDR3 protein. This repertoire shows about 320,000 distinct CDR3 sequences, roughly 10% found once; its top ten account for 3% to 4%. Sequencing used CD4+ T cells sorted from PBMCs, obtained 45 days after the yellow fever booster vaccination. The receptors here all came from a man between 18 and 35 years old who received the YFV17D yellow fever vaccine.

This clonotype was observed many times. The chain has TRBV7-2 and TRBJ1-1; D remains ambiguous. The CDR3 runs to 13 residues. Germline CDR1 reads SGHTA; CDR2 reads FQGNSA. V lost 4 bases and J 5 bases, leaving 11 bases between the germline ends. The CDR3 coding sequence is TGTGCCAGCAGCTATAACGAGTGGACTGAAGCTTTCTTT. It codes for CASSYNEWTEAFF. The full variable domain, with the rest looked up from reference TRBV7-2 and TRBJ1-1, is GAGVSQSPSNKVTEKGKDVELRCDPISGHTALYWYRQSLGQGLEFLIYFQGNSAPDKSGLPSDRFSAERTGGSVSTLTIQRTQQEDSAVYLCASSYNEWTEAFFGQGTRLTVV.

The DNA for the CDR3 is TGTGCCAGCAGCTTAGTAACGGATTGGGCAGAGACCCAGTACTTC. Protein: CASSLVTDWAETQYF. The V call is TRBV7-2, the J call TRBJ2-5; D is undetermined. CDR3 length: 15 residues. Trimming took 1 base from V and 4 from J, leaving 13 bases between them. Germline V gene data show CDR1 as SGHTA and CDR2 as FQGNSA.

This clonotype was detected ten times or more. The CDR3 sequence: CASSQGLTSSNEQFF. The CDR3 nucleotides are TGCGCCAGCAGCCAAGGGTTGACTAGCTCCAATGAGCAGTTCTTC. This chain connects TRBV4-3 to TRBJ2-1; 7 bases line up with TRBD2. This CDR3 comprises 15 residues. The germline V gene has CDR1 LGHNA and CDR2 YSLEER. Germline trimming cut 1 base from V and 6 bases from J; bases unmatched to any gene: 6.

Only a few counts were recorded for this clonotype. This chain joins TRBV19 and TRBJ1-2; D is possibly TRBD1 (6 bases). This CDR3 is built from 14 residues. Trimming removed 6 bases from V and 4 bases from J, with 15 bases in between. The germline CDR1 and CDR2 sequences are LNHDA and SQIVND (reference sequence). CDR3 DNA sequence: TGTGCCAGTAGCCAAGCCGGACAGTTCTATGGCTACACCTTC. Its protein is CASSQAGQFYGYTF. Supplemented by reference TRBV19 and TRBJ1-2, the full variable domain reads DGGITQSPKYLFRKEGQNVTLSCEQNLNHDAMYWYRQDPGQGLRLIYYSQIVNDFQKGDIAEGYSVSREKKESFPLTVTSAQKNPTAFYLCASSQAGQFYGYTFGSGTRLTVV.

This clonotype was seen repeatedly, ten times or more. The chain has TRBV5-5 and TRBJ2-1; weak D call: TRBD1 (6 bases). This CDR3 is built from 17 residues. V was cut by 0 bases and J by 4 bases, with 17 bases left in between. The germline CDR1 and CDR2 sequences are SGHKS and YYEKEE (reference sequence). The CDR3 spells CASSLAEAGVQYNEQFF. CDR3 DNA sequence: TGTGCCAGCAGCTTGGCCGAGGCAGGGGTGCAGTACAATGAGCAGTTCTTC.

This clonotype has at least ten counts. This chain joins TRBV4-3 and TRBJ2-5; no definite D call. CDR1 is LGHNA and CDR2 is YSLEER in the germline V gene. This CDR3 is built from 13 residues. V shed 1 base and J shed 4 bases, with 7 bases lying between them. CDR3 loop: CASSQVYRETQYF. CDR3 bases: TGCGCCAGCAGCCAAGTTTACCGAGAGACCCAGTACTTC.

This clonotype was detected only a few times. The chain combines TRBV6-5 with TRBJ1-3; D gene unclear. The CDR3 extends over 15 amino acids. Germline V gene lookup returns CDR1 MNHEY and CDR2 SVGAGI. Trimming removed 0 bases from V and 0 bases from J, with 6 bases in between. DNA for the CDR3: TGTGCCAGCAGTTACTCTCTTATCTCTGGAAACACCATATATTTT. Protein sequence: CASSYSLISGNTIYF.

The chain is built from TRBV11-3 and TRBJ2-3, with 7 nucleotides matching TRBD2. With 4 bases clipped from V and 6 bases from J, the junction kept 10 bases outside the gene matches. This CDR3 is 15 amino acids long. Per the germline V gene, CDR1 is SGHNT and CDR2 is YENEEA. The CDR3 loop reads CASSSGDYHGDTQYF. CDR3 nucleotides: TGTGCCAGCAGCTCCGGGGACTATCACGGCGATACGCAGTATTTT. Combining the CDR3 with reference TRBV11-3 and TRBJ2-3 gives the whole variable domain EAGVVQSPRYKIIEKKQPVAFWCNPISGHNTLYWYLQNLGQGPELLIRYENEEAVDDSQLPKDRFSAERLKGVDSTLKIQPAELGDSAVYLCASSSGDYHGDTQYFGPGTRLTVL.

This sequence joins TRBV3-1 and TRBJ2-3, with TRBD1 matching over 8 bases. CDR1 and CDR2 (germline): LGHDT, YNNKEL (reference sequence). Unmatched junction bases numbered 8, after V lost 4 bases and J lost 2 bases. The CDR3 spans 16 residues. The CDR3, as DNA: TGTGCCAGCAGCCCCAGGGGGCCGCGATTCACAGATACGCAGTATTTT. Protein: CASSPRGPRFTDTQYF.

This clonotype was seen a handful of times. CDR3 region: CAGSSRERGEQYV. CDR3 nucleotide sequence: TGTGCCGGCAGCTCCAGGGAGAGGGGCGAGCAGTACGTC. The chain recombines TRBV7-9 with TRBJ2-7, with D possibly being TRBD1 or TRBD2 (5 bases each). Germline CDR1 and CDR2: SEHNR and FQNEAQ (reference sequence). CDR3 length: 13 amino acids.

V gene TRBV7-9 combines with J gene TRBJ1-2, with TRBD1 as a possible D gene (6 bases). The CDR3 covers 15 residues. The V end lost 1 base, the J end lost 3 bases, and 12 bases lay between the germline ends. The germline V gene encodes CDR1 SEHNR and CDR2 FQNEAQ (reference sequence). The CDR3 bases are TGTGCCAGCAGCTTAGGTAGGGGGATCGACTATGGCTACACCTTC. Translated: CASSLGRGIDYGYTF.

The chain joins TRBV5-1 to TRBJ2-1; 9 bases are shared with TRBD2. CDR3 length: 17 residues. V dropped 0 bases and J dropped 5; count of bases not matched to a gene: 9. CDR1 is SGHRS and CDR2 is YFSETQ in the germline V gene. CDR3 in DNA: TGCGCCAGCAGCTTGGTCGGTAGCGGGGGCCCAAACAATGAGCAGTTCTTC. As protein: CASSLVGSGGPNNEQFF. Full variable domain (rest looked up from reference TRBV5-1 and TRBJ2-1): KAGVTQTPRYLIKTRGQQVTLSCSPISGHRSVSWYQQTPGQGLQFLFEYFSETQRNKGNFPGRFSGRQFSNSRSEMNVSTLELGDSALYLCASSLVGSGGPNNEQFFGPGTRLTVL.

This chain uses TRBV3-1 with TRBJ2-5; a possible D gene is TRBD1 (5 bases). V shed 5 bases and J shed 2 bases, with 12 bases lying between them. The CDR3 extends over 14 amino acids. Germline-derived CDR1 and CDR2 are LGHDT and YNNKEL (reference sequence). CDR3 in DNA: TGTGCCAGCAGCTTCAGGGATATACAAGAGACCCAGTACTTC. It is translated as CASSFRDIQETQYF.

This clonotype was detected a few times. The chain is built from TRBV4-3 and TRBJ1-2, with unresolved D. CDR1 and CDR2 from the germline V gene are LGHNA and YSLEER. The CDR3 has 15 residues. The V end was cut by 0 bases, the J end by 7 bases, with 15 bases between. CDR3 protein: CASSQDGGSPSGYTF. The CDR3 DNA is TGCGCCAGCAGCCAAGATGGAGGGTCCCCGTCTGGCTACACCTTC.

This clonotype showed up many times. V is TRBV12-3 or TRBV12-4 and J is TRBJ2-1, with TRBD2 identical over 7 bases. J gave up 9 bases and V 3 bases, and 5 bases lay outside the gene matches. The CDR3 spans 13 residues. CDR3 protein: CASSLGLKGEQFF. CDR3 DNA: TGTGCCAGCAGTTTGGGACTAAAGGGTGAGCAGTTCTTC.

This clonotype was observed at least ten times. The chain joins TRBV6-5 to TRBJ2-1; 9 bases map to TRBD1. Looked up from germline, CDR1 is MNHEY and CDR2 is SVGAGI. After removal of 4 bases from V and 4 bases from J, the junction contained 5 bases not matched to a gene. This CDR3 contains 15 residues. Here the CDR3 reads CASSSTGGAYNEQFF. The CDR3 nucleotides are TGTGCCAGCAGTTCCACAGGGGGCGCTTACAATGAGCAGTTCTTC.

The V call is TRBV27, the J call TRBJ1-1; 10 nucleotides align to TRBD1. Trimming took 6 bases from V and 5 from J; bases not matched to a gene: 6. Per the germline V gene, CDR1 is MNHEY and CDR2 is SMNVEV (reference sequence). This CDR3 contains 14 residues. CDR3 coding DNA: TGTGCCAGCAGAAAGGACAGGGGGGAAACTGAAGCTTTCTTT. It is translated as CASRKDRGETEAFF.

This clonotype was seen ten or more times. This chain connects TRBV28 to TRBJ1-2; weak D call: TRBD1 (5 bases). Looked up from germline, CDR1 is MDHEN and CDR2 is SYDVKM. CDR3 length: 14 amino acids. V was shortened by 8 bases and J by 7 bases, with 20 bases between the two germline ends. The CDR3 spells CASGRGTALGGYTF. Here the CDR3 DNA reads TGTGCCAGCGGGCGAGGGACCGCACTCGGTGGCTACACCTTC.